The 17 T cell receptor beta chains presented below share a single source sample, sequenced in a study of blood T cells in healthy people across ages (dated by TCRdb to between 2014 and 2016). Receptor amplification or capture employed 5' RACE. The sequencer was an Illumina HiSeq 2500. A second about 7 to 12 cycle PCR used a sample-barcoded 5' primer and a J-beta primer mix. TCRdb redid the processing of the public reads, applying fastp at Q25 and MiXCR, and retained in-frame beta chains. For every CDR3 protein sequence, its rows merge into one entry that carries the most common genes and DNA. The sample yields 1.5 million to 2 million distinct CDR3 sequences; around 48% were counted once. About 2.1% of the sample goes to the ten largest clones. Sequencing input: blood. These receptors were taken from a woman in her forties in good health.

This clonotype was observed a handful of times. This chain links TRBV5-1 with TRBJ1-1; the D gene is possibly TRBD1 (5 bases). CDR3 length: 15 amino acids. CDR1 and CDR2 from the germline V gene are SGHRS and YFSETQ. Trimming shortened V by 3 bases and J by 6 bases, and 18 bases separated the two germline ends. CDR3: CASSSFGTDNSEAFF. CDR3 in DNA: TGCGCCAGCAGCTCCTTCGGGACCGATAATTCTGAAGCTTTCTTT.

Here the CDR3 DNA reads TGCAGTGCTAGAGGGACAGGGACTCAGCCCCAGCATTTT. The encoded protein is CSARGTGTQPQHF. The gene calls are TRBV20-1 and TRBJ1-5, with 8 bases that match TRBD1. The CDR3 sequence is 13 residues long. Germline trimming cut 1 base from V and 6 bases from J; bases unmatched to any gene: 2. Germline CDR1 is DFQATT and CDR2 is SNEGSKA (reference sequence).

V usage is TRBV7-3 and J usage is TRBJ2-3; 10 bases fit TRBD1. V shed 3 bases and J 4 bases; nucleotides not matched to a gene: 7. Looked up from germline, CDR1 is SGHTA and CDR2 is FQGTGA. This CDR3 is 16 amino acids long. Here the CDR3 reads CASSFIRTGGSDTQYF. The CDR3 DNA follows: TGTGCCAGCAGCTTTATCAGGACAGGGGGGTCAGATACGCAGTATTTT. The full variable domain, in which reference TRBV7-3 and TRBJ2-3 provide the parts outside the CDR3, is GAGVSQTPSNKVTEKGKYVELRCDPISGHTALYWYRQSLGQGPEFLIYFQGTGAADDSGLPNDRFFAVRPEGSVSTLKIQRTERGDSAVYLCASSFIRTGGSDTQYFGPGTRLTVL.

This chain uses TRBV28 with TRBJ1-5, with D possibly matching TRBD1 (5 bases). Germline CDR1 MDHEN, CDR2 SYDVKM. The CDR3 sequence is 15 residues long. V was cut by 7 bases and J by 2 bases, with 15 bases left in between. CDR3 nucleotides: TGTGCCAGCACCACGGGGGTGTTTCGCAATCAGCCCCAGCATTTT. Residues: CASTTGVFRNQPQHF.

This clonotype occurred a few times. The V call is TRBV5-1, the J call TRBJ1-2; 9 nucleotides agree with TRBD1. Germline CDR1 SGHRS, CDR2 YFSETQ. Trimming took 5 bases from V and 0 from J; bases not matched to a gene: 5. This CDR3 is built from 15 residues. CDR3 nucleotides: TGCGCCAGCAGGACCGGGACAGGGACTAACTATGGCTACACCTTC. Translated, it gives CASRTGTGTNYGYTF.

The V call is TRBV5-1, the J call TRBJ1-5; D remains ambiguous. Per the germline V gene, CDR1 is SGHRS and CDR2 is YFSETQ. V was cut by 4 bases and J by 4 bases, with 18 bases left in between. The CDR3 totals 16 residues. CDR3 DNA sequence: TGCGCCAGCAGCCCAGAGCCGACGGGAACTAATCAGCCCCAGCATTTT. Its protein is CASSPEPTGTNQPQHF.

The V call is TRBV21-1, the J call TRBJ2-1; no DNA check was done on the table's D call, TRBD2. TRBV21-1 is classified as a pseudogene. The CDR3 spans 15 residues. CDR3 coding DNA: TGTACCAGCAGCAAACTCCAGGGAGGGGACAATGAGCAGTTCTTC. It codes for CTSSKLQGGDNEQFF.

The V gene is TRBV6-6, the J gene TRBJ2-4; TRBD1 is a possible D gene (6 bases). Trimming left V 4 bases short and J 10 bases short, with 14 bases between. The CDR3 spans 13 residues. Germline CDR1 reads MNHNY; CDR2 reads SVGAGI (reference sequence). The CDR3 nucleotides read TGTGCCAGCAGTTTTTCAGGGGATGGTATTCAGTACTTC. Residues: CASSFSGDGIQYF.

The rearrangement joins TRBV7-2 to TRBJ2-1; D is undetermined. The CDR3 is made up of 12 amino acids. The germline V gene has CDR1 SGHTA and CDR2 FQGNSA. V was pared by 3 bases and J by 10 bases, with 10 bases between. CDR3 bases: TGTGCCAGCAGCTTCTATTCCGGAGAGCAGTTCTTC. This translates into CASSFYSGEQFF.

The chain has TRBV28 and TRBJ2-5; 10 bases agree with TRBD2. The CDR3 runs 16 residues. Trimming removed 7 bases from V and 5 bases from J; junction bases left unmatched: 13. The germline V gene has CDR1 MDHEN and CDR2 SYDVKM. CDR3 bases: TGTGCCAGCAATACCCCTGTAGCGGGGGGTAGGGAGACCCAGTACTTC. This codes for CASNTPVAGGRETQYF.

This clonotype was seen more than once but under ten times. The CDR3 is CASSLETGAQETQYF. For the CDR3, the DNA is TGTGCCAGCAGCTTAGAGACTGGAGCCCAAGAGACCCAGTACTTC. The chain employs TRBV7-6 and TRBJ2-5; no firm D call. Germline CDR1 SGHVS, CDR2 FNYEAQ. The CDR3 has 15 amino acids. V gave up 1 base and J gave up 1 base, with 10 bases separating them.

This clonotype appeared a few times. The chain links TRBV27 to TRBJ2-3; TRBD2 matches 9 bases. CDR3 size: 16 residues. Trimming at V came to 3 bases and at J to 4 bases, leaving 8 bases not matched to a gene. The germline gives CDR1 MNHEY, CDR2 SMNVEV (reference sequence). The CDR3 DNA follows: TGTGCCAGCAGTTTTGGTTTAGCGGGGGTCCCAGATACGCAGTATTTT. This encodes CASSFGLAGVPDTQYF.

V gene TRBV2 combines with J gene TRBJ2-1; the match to TRBD2 covers 9 bases. With V trimmed by 7 bases and J by 7 bases, 8 bases remained unmatched. CDR1 and CDR2 (germline): SNHLY, FYNNEI. The CDR3 is 14 amino acids. The CDR3 sequence: CASKGGGAWNEQFF. CDR3 DNA: TGTGCCAGCAAAGGCGGGGGGGCCTGGAATGAGCAGTTCTTC.

This clonotype appeared a few times. The chain has TRBV28 and TRBJ2-1, with TRBD1 matching 7 bases. Germline V gene sequence: CDR1 MDHEN, CDR2 SYDVKM. Unmatched junction bases numbered 8, after V lost 1 base and J lost 8 bases. The CDR3 totals 15 residues. This CDR3 is CASSLSPTGVYEQFF. The CDR3 DNA is TGTGCCAGCAGTTTATCCCCAACAGGGGTCTATGAGCAGTTCTTC.

The chain recombines TRBV28 with TRBJ2-4, with D perhaps TRBD1 or TRBD2 (7 bases each). Trimming removed 3 bases at V and 1 base at J, with 22 bases between. CDR1 MDHEN and CDR2 SYDVKM come from the germline V gene. The CDR3 has 19 residues. Here the CDR3 DNA reads TGTGCCAGCAGTTTTTGGGAGGGACAGTCTCCGAGGGCCAAAAACATTCAGTACTTC. Translation: CASSFWEGQSPRAKNIQYF.

The chain carries TRBV4-3 and TRBJ2-3; D remains ambiguous. The CDR3 sequence is 15 residues long. V shed 4 bases and J shed 2 bases, with 13 bases lying between them. Germline CDR1 reads LGHNA; CDR2 reads YSLEER. The CDR3 nucleotides are TGCGCCAGCAGCCCCTACGGACCGTCCACAGATACGCAGTATTTT. Its protein product is CASSPYGPSTDTQYF.

With respect to this clonotype: One end of the junction does not line up with germline, which may come from a read error. The rearrangement joins TRBV12-3 or TRBV12-4 to TRBJ2-6; D is possibly TRBD1 or TRBD2 (5 bases each). CDR3 size: 15 residues. This chain's CDR3 is CASSHMGVGASVLTF. The CDR3, as DNA: TGTGCCAGCAGTCATATGGGGGTCGGGGCCAGCGTCCTGACTTTC.